Included here is one TCR beta chain sequence, with context. Enrolment of Seattle patients took place during active infection, and they were followed longitudinally. This entry belongs to a study of blood T cell repertoires in COVID-19. Study information: Acute and convalescent COVID-19 specimens originated in the United States, Italy and Spain.

Germline V CDR1 and CDR2: SGHRS, YFSETQ. The CDR3 is 15 amino acids. J lost 1 base, V lost 2 bases, and 5 bases had no gene match. Per the original data handling: Reference gene primer amplification in the assay estimated nucleated cell counts. This table comes from immunoSEQ multiplex PCR, and its TCRdb copy is limited to in-frame clones, with some not included. V and J calls and clone size are as listed in that table; D and trimming were resolved from the DNA. Here the sample spans some 310,000 clones, 90% being singletons. The specimen was peripheral blood. This sequence was found in a woman aged 40 to 50 with COVID-19, enrolled during active disease. This chain uses TRBV5-1 with TRBJ1-1, with 7 bases fitting TRBD1. CDR3 sequence (DNA): TGCGCCAGCAGCTTAGGGGGCAGTACGAACACTGAAGCTTTCTTT. The encoded protein is CASSLGGSTNTEAFF.